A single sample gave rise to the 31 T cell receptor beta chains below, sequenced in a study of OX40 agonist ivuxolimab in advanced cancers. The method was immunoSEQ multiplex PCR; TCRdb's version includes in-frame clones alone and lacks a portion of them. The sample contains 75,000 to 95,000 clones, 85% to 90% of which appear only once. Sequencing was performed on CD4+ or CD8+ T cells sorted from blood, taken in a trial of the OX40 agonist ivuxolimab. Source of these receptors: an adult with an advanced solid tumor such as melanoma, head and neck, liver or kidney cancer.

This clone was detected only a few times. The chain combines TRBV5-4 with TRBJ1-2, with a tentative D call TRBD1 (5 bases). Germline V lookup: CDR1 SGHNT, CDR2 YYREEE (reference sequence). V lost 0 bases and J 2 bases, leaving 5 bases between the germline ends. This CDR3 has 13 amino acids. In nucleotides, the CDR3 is TGTGCCAGCAGCTTGGGGGACAACTATGGCTACACCTTC. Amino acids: CASSLGDNYGYTF.

The CDR3: CAWSEGTGGSVTEAFF. For the CDR3, the DNA is TGTGCCTGGAGTGAAGGGACAGGGGGCTCGGTCACTGAAGCTTTCTTT. The chain is built from TRBV30 and TRBJ1-1, with 12 nucleotides matching TRBD1. V lost 1 base, J lost 4 bases, and 7 bases stayed unmatched. The CDR3 consists of 16 residues. CDR1 and CDR2 (germline): GTSNPN, SVGIG (reference sequence).

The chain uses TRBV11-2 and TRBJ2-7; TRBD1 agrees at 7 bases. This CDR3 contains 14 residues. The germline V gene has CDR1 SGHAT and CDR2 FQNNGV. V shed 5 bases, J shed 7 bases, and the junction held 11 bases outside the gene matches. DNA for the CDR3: TGTGCCAGCAGCCATGCAGACAGGGTGGGAGAGCAGTACTTC. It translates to CASSHADRVGEQYF.

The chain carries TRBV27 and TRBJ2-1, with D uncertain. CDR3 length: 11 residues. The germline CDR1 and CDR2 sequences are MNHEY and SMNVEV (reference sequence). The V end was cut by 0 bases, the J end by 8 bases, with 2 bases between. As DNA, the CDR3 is TGTGCCAGCAGTTTATCCGATGAGCAGTTCTTC. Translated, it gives CASSLSDEQFF.

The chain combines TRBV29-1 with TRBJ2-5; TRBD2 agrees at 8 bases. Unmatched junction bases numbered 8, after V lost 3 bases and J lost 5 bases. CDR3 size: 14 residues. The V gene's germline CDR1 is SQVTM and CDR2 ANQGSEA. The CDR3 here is CSVDGPGGVETQYF. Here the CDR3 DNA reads TGCAGCGTTGATGGGCCGGGGGGGGTGGAGACCCAGTACTTC.

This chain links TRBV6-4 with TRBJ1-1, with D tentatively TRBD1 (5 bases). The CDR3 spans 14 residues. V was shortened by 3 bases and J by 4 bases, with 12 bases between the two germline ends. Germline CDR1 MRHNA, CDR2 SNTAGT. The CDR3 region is CASSETGGGTEAFF. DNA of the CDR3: TGTGCCAGCAGTGAAACGGGGGGAGGCACTGAAGCTTTCTTT.

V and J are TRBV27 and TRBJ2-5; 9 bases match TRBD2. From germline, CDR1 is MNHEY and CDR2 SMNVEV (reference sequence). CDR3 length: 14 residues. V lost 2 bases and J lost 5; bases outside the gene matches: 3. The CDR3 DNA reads TGTGCCAGCAGTTTAGCGGGAGGGCCTGAGACCCAGTACTTC. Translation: CASSLAGGPETQYF.

The CDR3 DNA reads TGTGCCATCAGTGAAGATCGATGGGCAGTCCGAAGCACTGAAGCTTTCTTT. Amino acids: CAISEDRWAVRSTEAFF. The V call is TRBV10-3, the J call TRBJ1-1; D gene uncertain. The CDR3 runs to 17 residues. Germline V CDR1 and CDR2: ENHRY, SYGVKD. Trimming removed 3 bases from V and 4 bases from J, with 21 bases in between.

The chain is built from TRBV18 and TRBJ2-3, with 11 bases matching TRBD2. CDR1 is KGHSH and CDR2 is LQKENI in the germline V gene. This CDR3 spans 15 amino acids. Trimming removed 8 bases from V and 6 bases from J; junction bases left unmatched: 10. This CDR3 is CASDPGLAVRDTQYF. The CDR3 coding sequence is TGTGCCAGCGACCCGGGACTAGCGGTAAGGGATACGCAGTATTTT.

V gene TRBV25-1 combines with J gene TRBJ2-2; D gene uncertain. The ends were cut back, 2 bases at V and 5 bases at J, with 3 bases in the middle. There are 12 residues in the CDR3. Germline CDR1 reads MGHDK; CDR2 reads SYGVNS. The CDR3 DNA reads TGTGCCAGCAGTGAAATTACCGGGGAGCTGTTTTTT. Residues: CASSEITGELFF.

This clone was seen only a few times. The CDR3 sequence: CASRAMNQPQHF. The CDR3 bases are TGCGCCAGCAGGGCCATGAATCAGCCCCAGCATTTT. The chain employs TRBV10-2 and TRBJ1-5; D not resolved. V dropped 6 bases and J dropped 4 bases, with 7 bases sitting between them. This CDR3 comprises 12 residues. Germline loops: CDR1 WSHSY, CDR2 SAAADI.

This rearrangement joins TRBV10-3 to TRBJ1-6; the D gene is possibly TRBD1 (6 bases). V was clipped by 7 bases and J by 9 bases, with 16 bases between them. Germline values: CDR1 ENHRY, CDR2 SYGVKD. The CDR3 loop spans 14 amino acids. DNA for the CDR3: TGTGCCATCAATTCTAAACAGGGTAGTTCACCCCTCCACTTT. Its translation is CAINSKQGSSPLHF.

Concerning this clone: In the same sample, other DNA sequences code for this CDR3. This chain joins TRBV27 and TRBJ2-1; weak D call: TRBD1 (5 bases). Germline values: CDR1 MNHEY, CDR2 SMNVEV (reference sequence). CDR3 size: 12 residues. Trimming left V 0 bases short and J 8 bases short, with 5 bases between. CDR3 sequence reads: CASSLSGDEQFF. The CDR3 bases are TGTGCCAGCAGTTTATCAGGGGATGAGCAGTTCTTC.

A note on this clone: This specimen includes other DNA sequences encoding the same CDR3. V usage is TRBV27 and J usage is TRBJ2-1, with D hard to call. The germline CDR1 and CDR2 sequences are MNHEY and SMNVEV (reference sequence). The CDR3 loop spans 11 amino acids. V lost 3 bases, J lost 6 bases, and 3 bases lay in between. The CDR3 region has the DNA TGTGCCAGCAGTTTGGGCAATGAGCAGTTCTTC. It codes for CASSLGNEQFF.

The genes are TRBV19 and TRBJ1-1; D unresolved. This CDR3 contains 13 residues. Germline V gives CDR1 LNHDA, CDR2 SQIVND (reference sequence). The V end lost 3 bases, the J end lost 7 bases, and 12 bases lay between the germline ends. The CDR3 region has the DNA TGTGCCAGTAGTATGGACCCCCGGGTTGAAGCTTTCTTT. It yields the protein CASSMDPRVEAFF.

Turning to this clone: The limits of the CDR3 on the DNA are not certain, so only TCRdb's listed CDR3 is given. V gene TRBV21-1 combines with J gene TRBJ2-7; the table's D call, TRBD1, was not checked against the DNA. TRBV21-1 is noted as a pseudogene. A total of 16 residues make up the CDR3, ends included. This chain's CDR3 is CASSTEWGRGSYEQYF.

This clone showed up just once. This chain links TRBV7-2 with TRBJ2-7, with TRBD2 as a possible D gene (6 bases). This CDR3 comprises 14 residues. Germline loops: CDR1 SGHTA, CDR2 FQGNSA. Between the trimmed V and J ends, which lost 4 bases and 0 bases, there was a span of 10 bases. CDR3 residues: CASSYSGSSYEQYF. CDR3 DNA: TGTGCCAGCAGCTATAGCGGTAGCTCCTACGAGCAGTACTTC.

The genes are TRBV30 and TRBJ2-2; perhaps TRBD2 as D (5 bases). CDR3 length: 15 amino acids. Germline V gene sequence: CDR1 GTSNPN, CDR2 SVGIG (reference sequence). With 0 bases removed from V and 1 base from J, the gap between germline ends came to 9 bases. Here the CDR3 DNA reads TGTGCCTGGAGTGTAGAAGCGGTGAACACCGGGGAGCTGTTTTTT. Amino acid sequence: CAWSVEAVNTGELFF. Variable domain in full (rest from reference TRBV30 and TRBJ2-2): SQTIHQWPATLVQPVGSPLSLECTVEGTSNPNLYWYRQAAGRGLQLLFYSVGIGQISSEVPQNLSASRPQDRQFILSSKKLLLSDSGFYLCAWSVEAVNTGELFFGEGSRLTVL.

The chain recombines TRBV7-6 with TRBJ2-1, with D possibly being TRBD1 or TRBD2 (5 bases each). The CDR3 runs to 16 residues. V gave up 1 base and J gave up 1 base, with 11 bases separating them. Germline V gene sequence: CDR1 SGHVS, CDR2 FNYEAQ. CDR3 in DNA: TGTGCCAGCAGCTTAGTGGGGGATTTTTCCTACAATGAGCAGTTCTTC. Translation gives CASSLVGDFSYNEQFF.

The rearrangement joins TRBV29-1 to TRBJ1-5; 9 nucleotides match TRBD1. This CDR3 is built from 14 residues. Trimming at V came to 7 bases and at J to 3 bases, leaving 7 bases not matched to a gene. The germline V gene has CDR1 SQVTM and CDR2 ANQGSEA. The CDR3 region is CSASGTGFNQPQHF. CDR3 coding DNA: TGCAGCGCCTCCGGGACAGGGTTCAATCAGCCCCAGCATTTT. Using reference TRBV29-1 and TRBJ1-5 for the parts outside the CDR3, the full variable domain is SAVISQKPSRDICQRGTSLTIQCQVDSQVTMMFWYRQQPGQSLTLIATANQGSEATYESGFVIDKFPISRPNLTFSTLTVSNMSPEDSSIYLCSASGTGFNQPQHFGDGTRLSIL.

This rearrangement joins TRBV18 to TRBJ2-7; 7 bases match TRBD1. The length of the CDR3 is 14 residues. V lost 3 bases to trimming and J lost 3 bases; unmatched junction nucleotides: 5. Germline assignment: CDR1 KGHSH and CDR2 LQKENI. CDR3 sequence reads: CASSPTGDFYEQYF. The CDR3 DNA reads TGTGCCAGCTCACCTACAGGGGATTTCTACGAGCAGTACTTC.

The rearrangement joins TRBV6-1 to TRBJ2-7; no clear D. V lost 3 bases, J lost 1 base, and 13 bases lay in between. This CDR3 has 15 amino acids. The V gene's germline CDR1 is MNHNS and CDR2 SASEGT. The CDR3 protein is CASSDGPGPSYEQYF. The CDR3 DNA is TGTGCCAGCAGTGATGGGCCAGGTCCTTCCTACGAGCAGTACTTC.

Here the CDR3 reads CASLLWQGAQDTQYF. The DNA for the CDR3 is TGTGCCAGCCTCTTGTGGCAGGGGGCTCAAGATACGCAGTATTTT. The chain combines TRBV13 with TRBJ2-3; 8 bases map to TRBD1. The germline gives CDR1 PRHDT, CDR2 FYEKMQ (reference sequence). The CDR3 consists of 15 residues. V was clipped by 8 bases and J by 5 bases; unmatched bases: 12.

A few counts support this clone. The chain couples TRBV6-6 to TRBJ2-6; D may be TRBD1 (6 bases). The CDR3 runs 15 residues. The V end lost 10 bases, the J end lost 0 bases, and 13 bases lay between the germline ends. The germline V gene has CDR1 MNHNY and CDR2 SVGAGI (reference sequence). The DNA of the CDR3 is TGTGCCACCTCGGGACATCTCTCTGGGGCCAACGTCCTGACTTTC. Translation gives CATSGHLSGANVLTF.

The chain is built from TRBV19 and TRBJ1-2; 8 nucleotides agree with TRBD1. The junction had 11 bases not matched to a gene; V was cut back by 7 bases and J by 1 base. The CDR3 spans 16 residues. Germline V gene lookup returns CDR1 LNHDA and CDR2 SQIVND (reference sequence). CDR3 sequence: CASTNLQQGDNYGYTF. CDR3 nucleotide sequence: TGTGCCAGTACCAATCTCCAACAGGGGGATAACTATGGCTACACCTTC.

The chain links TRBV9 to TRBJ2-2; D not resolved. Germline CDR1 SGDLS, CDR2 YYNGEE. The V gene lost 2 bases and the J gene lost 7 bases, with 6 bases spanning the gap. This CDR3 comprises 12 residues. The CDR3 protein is CASSVNDGELFF. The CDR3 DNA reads TGTGCCAGCAGCGTTAATGACGGGGAGCTGTTTTTT.

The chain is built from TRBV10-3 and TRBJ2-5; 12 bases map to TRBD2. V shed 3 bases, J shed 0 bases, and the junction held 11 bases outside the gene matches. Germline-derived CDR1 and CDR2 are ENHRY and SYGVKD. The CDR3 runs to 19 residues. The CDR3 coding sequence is TGTGCCATCAGTGAAAATCTAGCGGGAGGGCCGAAGTACCAAGAGACCCAGTACTTC. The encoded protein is CAISENLAGGPKYQETQYF.

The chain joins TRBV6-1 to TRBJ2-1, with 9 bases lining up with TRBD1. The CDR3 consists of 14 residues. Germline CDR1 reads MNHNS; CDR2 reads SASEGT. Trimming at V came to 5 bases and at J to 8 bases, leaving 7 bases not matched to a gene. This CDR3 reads CASSLLTGGDEQFF. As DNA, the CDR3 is TGTGCCAGCAGTTTGTTGACAGGGGGGGATGAGCAGTTCTTC.

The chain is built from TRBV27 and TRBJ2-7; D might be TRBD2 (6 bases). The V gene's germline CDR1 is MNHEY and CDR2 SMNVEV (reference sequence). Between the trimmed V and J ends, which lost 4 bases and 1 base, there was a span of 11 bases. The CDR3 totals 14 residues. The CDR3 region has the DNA TGTGCCAGCAGTTACGGAGGGGCTTCCTACGAGCAGTACTTC. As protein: CASSYGGASYEQYF.

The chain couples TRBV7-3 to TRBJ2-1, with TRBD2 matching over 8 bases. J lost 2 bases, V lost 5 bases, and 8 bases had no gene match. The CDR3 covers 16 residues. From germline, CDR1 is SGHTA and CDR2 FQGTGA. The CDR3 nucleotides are TGTGCCAGCAGCCCGCAACTAGCGGCCGCCTACAATGAGCAGTTCTTC. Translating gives CASSPQLAAAYNEQFF.

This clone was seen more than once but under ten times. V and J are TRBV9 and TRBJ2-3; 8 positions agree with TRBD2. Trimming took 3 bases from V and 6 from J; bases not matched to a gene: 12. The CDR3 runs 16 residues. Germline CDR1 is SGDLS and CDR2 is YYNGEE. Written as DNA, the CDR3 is TGTGCCAGCAGCGGCGGGACTAGGGCCCACGAGGATACGCAGTATTTT. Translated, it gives CASSGGTRAHEDTQYF.